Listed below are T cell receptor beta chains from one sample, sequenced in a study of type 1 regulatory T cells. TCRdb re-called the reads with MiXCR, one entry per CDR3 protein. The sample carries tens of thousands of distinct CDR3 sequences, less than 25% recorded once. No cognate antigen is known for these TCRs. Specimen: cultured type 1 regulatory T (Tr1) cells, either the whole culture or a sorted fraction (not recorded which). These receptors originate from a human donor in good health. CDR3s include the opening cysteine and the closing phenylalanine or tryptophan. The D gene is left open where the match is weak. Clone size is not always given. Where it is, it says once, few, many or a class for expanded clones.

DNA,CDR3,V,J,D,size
TGTGCCAGCAGCTTAGGGACAGGCTCCTACAATGAGCAGTTCTTC,CASSLGTGSYNEQFF,TRBV7-9,TRBJ2-1,TRBD1,few
TGTGCCAGCAGTGAAGACGGCAGGGGGCACGAAAAACTGTTTTTT,CASSEDGRGHEKLFF,TRBV25-1,TRBJ1-4,TRBD1,few
TGTGCCAGCAGTGTGGGTTCGGCGGGCGGCACAGATACGCAGTATTTT,CASSVGSAGGTDTQYF,TRBV9,TRBJ2-3,NA,NA
TGTGCCAGCAGCTCCTCCTCCCTAGGTGGAAGGGAGCAGTTCTTC,CASSSSSLGGREQFF,TRBV7-3,TRBJ2-1,NA,NA
TGCAGTGCCGCAGGGACAGCGGTGGAGCAGTACTTC,CSAAGTAVEQYF,TRBV20-1,TRBJ2-7,TRBD1,NA
TGCGCCAGCAGACGTGGGCCAGACACTGAAGCTTTCTTT,CASRRGPDTEAFF,TRBV5-1,TRBJ1-1,NA,NA
TGCGCCAGCAGCGCGCGCCGGGACAGAAATGAAAAACTGTTTTTT,CASSARRDRNEKLFF,TRBV5-1,TRBJ1-4,TRBD1,many
TGTGCCAGCAGACAACTACAGGGGACTGAAGCTTTCTTT,CASRQLQGTEAFF,TRBV6-2/TRBV6-3,TRBJ1-1,TRBD1,NA
TGTGCCAGCAGTATCACAGATACGCAGTATTTT,CASSITDTQYF,TRBV3-1,TRBJ2-3,NA,many
TGTGCCAGCAGTTTACTAGCGGGAGGGCCCCCCGGGGAGCTGTTTTTT,CASSLLAGGPPGELFF,TRBV27,TRBJ2-2,TRBD2,few